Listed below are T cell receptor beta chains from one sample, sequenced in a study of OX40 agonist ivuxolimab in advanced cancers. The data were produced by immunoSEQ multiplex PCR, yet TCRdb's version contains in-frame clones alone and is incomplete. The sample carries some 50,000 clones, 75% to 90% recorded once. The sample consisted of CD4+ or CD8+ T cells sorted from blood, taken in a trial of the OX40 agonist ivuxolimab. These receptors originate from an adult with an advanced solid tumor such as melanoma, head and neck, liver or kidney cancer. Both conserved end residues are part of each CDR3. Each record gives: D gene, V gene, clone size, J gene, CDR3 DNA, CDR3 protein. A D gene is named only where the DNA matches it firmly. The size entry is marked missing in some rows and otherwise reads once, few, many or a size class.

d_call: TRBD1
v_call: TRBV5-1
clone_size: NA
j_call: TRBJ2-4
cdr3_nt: TGCGCCAGCAGCCAGGACAGGTCAAGGGACATTCAGTACTTC
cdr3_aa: CASSQDRSRDIQYF

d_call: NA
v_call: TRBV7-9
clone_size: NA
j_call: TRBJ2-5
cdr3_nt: TGTGCCAGCAGCTTAGTGCAGGGAGTGACCCAGTACTTC
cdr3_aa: CASSLVQGVTQYF

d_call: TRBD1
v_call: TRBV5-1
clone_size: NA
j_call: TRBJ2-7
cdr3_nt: TGCGCCAGCAGCTTGGCTTCAGGGGGCCCCTACGAGCAGTACTTC
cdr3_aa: CASSLASGGPYEQYF

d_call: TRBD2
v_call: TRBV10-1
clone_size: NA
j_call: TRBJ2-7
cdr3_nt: TGCGCCAGCAGTCAAGGGACTAGTCTCTACGAGCAGTACTTC
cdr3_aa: CASSQGTSLYEQYF

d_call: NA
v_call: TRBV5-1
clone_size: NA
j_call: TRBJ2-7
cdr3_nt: TGCGCCAGCAGCTTGGCCGGGGGGCTCTACGAGCAGTACTTC
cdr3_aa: CASSLAGGLYEQYF

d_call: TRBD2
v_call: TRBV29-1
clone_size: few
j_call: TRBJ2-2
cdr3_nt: TGCAGCGTTGCCACTAGCGGGAGGGCCGGAACCGGGGAGCTGTTTTTT
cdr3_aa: CSVATSGRAGTGELFF

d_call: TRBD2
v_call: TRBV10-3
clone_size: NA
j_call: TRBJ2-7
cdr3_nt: TGTGCCATCAGTGACCCGACTAGCGGGAGAACCATAGCCTACGAGCAGTACTTC
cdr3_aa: CAISDPTSGRTIAYEQYF

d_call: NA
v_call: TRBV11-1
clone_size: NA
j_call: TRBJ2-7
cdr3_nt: TGTGCCAGCAGCCGAATATCCGAGCAGTACTTC
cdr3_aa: CASSRISEQYF

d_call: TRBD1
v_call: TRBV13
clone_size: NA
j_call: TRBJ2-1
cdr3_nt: TGTGCCAGCAGCGCGGACAGGGAAGGGTACAATGAGCAGTTCTTC
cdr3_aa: CASSADREGYNEQFF

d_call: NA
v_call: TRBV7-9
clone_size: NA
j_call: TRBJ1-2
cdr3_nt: TGTGCCAGCAGCTTAGTAGGGAGGGTCGGTAACTATGGCTACACCTTC
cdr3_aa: CASSLVGRVGNYGYTF

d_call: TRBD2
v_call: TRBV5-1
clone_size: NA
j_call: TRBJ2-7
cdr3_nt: TGCGCCAGCAGCTTGATTGAGGGTCCAACCGGGGGGGAGCAGTACTTC
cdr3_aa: CASSLIEGPTGGEQYF

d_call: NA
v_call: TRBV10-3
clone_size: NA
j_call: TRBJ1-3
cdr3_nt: TGTGCCATCAGTGGGACCGGACGGAACTCTGGAAACACCATATATTTT
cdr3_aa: CAISGTGRNSGNTIYF

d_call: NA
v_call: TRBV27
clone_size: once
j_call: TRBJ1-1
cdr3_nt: TGTGCCAGCAAGAGGCAAGACACTGAAGCTTTCTTT
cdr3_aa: CASKRQDTEAFF

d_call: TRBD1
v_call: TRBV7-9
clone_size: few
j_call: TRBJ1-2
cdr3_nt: TGTGCCAGCAGCCAGGACAGGCGAAACCATGGCTACACCTTC
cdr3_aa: CASSQDRRNHGYTF

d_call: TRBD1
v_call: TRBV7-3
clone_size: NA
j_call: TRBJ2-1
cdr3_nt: TGTGCCAGCAGCTTAAGGGTAGGCAGGGGGCTTTACAATGAGCAGTTCTTC
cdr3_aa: CASSLRVGRGLYNEQFF

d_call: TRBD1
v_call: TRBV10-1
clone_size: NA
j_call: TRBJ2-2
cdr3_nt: TGCGCCAGCAGTCTCAGGGGGTCCGCCGGGGAGCTGTTTTTT
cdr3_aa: CASSLRGSAGELFF

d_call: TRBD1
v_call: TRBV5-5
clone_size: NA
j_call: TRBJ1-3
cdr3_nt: TGTGCCAGCAGCCCACCAAGGGGGCAATGTGTGTTT
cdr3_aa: CASSPPRGQCVF

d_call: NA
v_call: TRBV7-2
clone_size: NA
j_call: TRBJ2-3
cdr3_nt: TGTGCCAGCAGCTTAGGCAGGGTTTGGACAGATACGCAGTATTTT
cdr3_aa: CASSLGRVWTDTQYF

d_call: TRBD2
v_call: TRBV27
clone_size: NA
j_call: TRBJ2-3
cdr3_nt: TGTGCCAGCAGCAATCACGTTAGCGGGAGAGCGGCAGATACGCAGTATTTT
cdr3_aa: CASSNHVSGRAADTQYF

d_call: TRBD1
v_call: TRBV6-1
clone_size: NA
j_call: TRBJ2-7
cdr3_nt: TGTGCCAGCAGTGAAGGGACAGGGGGCTCCTACGAGCAGTACTTC
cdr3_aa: CASSEGTGGSYEQYF

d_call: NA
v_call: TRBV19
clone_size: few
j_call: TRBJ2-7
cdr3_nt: TGTGCCAGTAGTATAGTCGGCTCCTACGAGCAGTACTTC
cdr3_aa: CASSIVGSYEQYF

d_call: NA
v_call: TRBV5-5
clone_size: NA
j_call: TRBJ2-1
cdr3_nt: TGTGCCAGCAGCTTGAATCTTCTCGGCAATGAGCAGTTCTTC
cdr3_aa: CASSLNLLGNEQFF

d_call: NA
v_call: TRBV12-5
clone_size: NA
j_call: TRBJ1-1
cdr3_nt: TGTGCTAGTGGTTTGGTACAAAGGGGAGTCCTGAACACTGAAGCTTTCTTT
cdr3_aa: CASGLVQRGVLNTEAFF

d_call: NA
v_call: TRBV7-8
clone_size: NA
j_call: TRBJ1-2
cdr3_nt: TGTGCCAGCAGCGCCGGGGACTATGGCTACACCTTC
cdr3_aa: CASSAGDYGYTF

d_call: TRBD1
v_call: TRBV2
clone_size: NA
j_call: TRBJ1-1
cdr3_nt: TGTGCCAGCAGTGGACAGGGGGTTGGCACTGAAGCTTTCTTT
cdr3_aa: CASSGQGVGTEAFF

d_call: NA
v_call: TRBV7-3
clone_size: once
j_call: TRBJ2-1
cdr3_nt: TGTGCCAGCAGCTTGGAACTAGCTGAGATGAATGAGCAGTTCTTC
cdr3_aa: CASSLELAEMNEQFF